The 21 T cell receptor beta chains below all came from one sample that was sequenced in a study of OX40 agonist ivuxolimab in advanced cancers. The method was immunoSEQ multiplex PCR; TCRdb's version includes in-frame clones alone and lacks a portion of them. Of some 60,000 clones detected, about nine tenths appear once; the ten largest clones hold about 17%. Sequences were derived from CD4+ or CD8+ T cells sorted from blood, sampled in a trial of the OX40 agonist ivuxolimab. All receptors come from an adult with an advanced solid tumor such as melanoma, head and neck, liver or kidney cancer.

This clone was detected once. The chain couples TRBV5-8 to TRBJ2-7; 14 nucleotides line up with TRBD2. Per germline, CDR1 SGHTS and CDR2 YDEGEE. Trimming cost V 4 bases and J 7 bases; bases outside gene matches: 19. The CDR3 runs 19 residues. The CDR3 reads CASSLTTSGGAGFPLEQYF. The CDR3 DNA is TGTGCCAGCAGCCTTACGACTAGCGGGGGGGCCGGCTTCCCCCTAGAGCAGTACTTC.

This clone has only one observation. The V and J genes are TRBV5-1 and TRBJ1-5; D perhaps matches TRBD1 (5 bases). CDR3 size: 18 residues. V lost 0 bases and J lost 4, with 20 bases in between. Germline CDR1 SGHRS, CDR2 YFSETQ. The DNA for the CDR3 is TGCGCCAGCAGCTTGGCCAGGGTTGGGCAGGGAGAGAATCAGCCCCAGCATTTT. Translating gives CASSLARVGQGENQPQHF.

The rearrangement links TRBV7-6 to TRBJ2-5, with D perhaps assigned TRBD1 or TRBD2 (5 bases each). The CDR3 consists of 17 residues. Germline lookup yields CDR1 SGHVS and CDR2 FNYEAQ. V was pared by 3 bases and J by 0 bases, with 17 bases between. The CDR3 region is CASSFGGKGRNQETQYF. In nucleotides, the CDR3 is TGTGCCAGCAGCTTTGGGGGAAAGGGGAGAAACCAAGAGACCCAGTACTTC.

This chain uses TRBV14 with TRBJ2-7; the D gene could be TRBD1 or TRBD2 (5 bases each). Trimming took 1 base from V and 4 from J, leaving 14 bases between them. This CDR3 spans 15 amino acids. The V gene's germline CDR1 is SGHDN and CDR2 FVKESK. The CDR3 loop is CASSQVRDHYYEQYF. CDR3 in DNA: TGTGCCAGCAGCCAAGTCAGGGACCATTATTACGAGCAGTACTTC.

This chain links TRBV20-1 with TRBJ2-7; D uncertain. V was trimmed by 4 bases and J by 4 bases, leaving 5 bases between them. Per the germline V gene, CDR1 is DFQATT and CDR2 is SNEGSKA (reference sequence). The CDR3 extends over 10 amino acids. CDR3 DNA sequence: TGCAGTGCTACCACATACGAGCAGTACTTC. Residues: CSATTYEQYF.

This rearrangement joins TRBV20-1 to TRBJ2-2, with 7 nucleotides matching TRBD1. Germline CDR1 and CDR2: DFQATT and SNEGSKA (reference sequence). The CDR3 is made up of 11 amino acids. V lost 3 bases to trimming and J lost 8 bases; unmatched junction nucleotides: 0. The DNA for the CDR3 is TGCAGTGCTAGGACAGGGGGGGAGCTGTTTTTT. It translates to CSARTGGELFF.

CDR3: CASRGQESSYNSPLHF. The CDR3 DNA reads TGCGCCAGCAGAGGACAGGAGAGCTCCTATAATTCACCCCTCCACTTT. The rearrangement uses TRBV10-1 and TRBJ1-6; 7 bases line up with TRBD1. In germline, CDR1 is WNHNN, CDR2 SYGVQD (reference sequence). The CDR3 spans 16 residues. Trimming at V came to 6 bases and at J to 0 bases, leaving 5 bases not matched to a gene.

The chain recombines TRBV7-6 with TRBJ2-3; D gene ambiguous. Germline CDR1 and CDR2: SGHVS and FNYEAQ. This CDR3 comprises 15 residues. The V end lost 2 bases, the J end lost 0 bases, and 9 bases lay between the germline ends. In nucleotides, the CDR3 is TGTGCCAGCAGCTTATTAGGCAGCAGCACAGATACGCAGTATTTT. Translation gives CASSLLGSSTDTQYF.

The V call is TRBV7-6, the J call TRBJ2-7; 7 nucleotides line up with TRBD1. The CDR3 is 14 amino acids. J lost 3 bases, V lost 4 bases, and 6 bases had no gene match. Germline V gene data show CDR1 as SGHVS and CDR2 as FNYEAQ. The DNA of the CDR3 is TGTGCCAGCAGCTCGACAGGGTCTCTCTACGAGCAGTACTTC. It specifies CASSSTGSLYEQYF.

This clone was observed a single time. V usage is TRBV13 and J usage is TRBJ1-1; unclear D gene. The V end lost 3 bases, the J end lost 7 bases, and 15 bases lay between the germline ends. Germline V gene data show CDR1 as PRHDT and CDR2 as FYEKMQ (reference sequence). CDR3 length: 14 amino acids. The chain's CDR3 is CASSFRGLGGEAFF. Here the CDR3 DNA reads TGTGCCAGCAGCTTCCGAGGATTGGGCGGTGAAGCTTTCTTT.

V and J are TRBV4-2 and TRBJ2-7; 11 positions match TRBD2. V lost 2 bases, J lost 3 bases, and 6 bases stayed unmatched. The CDR3 consists of 16 residues. Germline V gene data show CDR1 as LGHNA and CDR2 as YNFKEQ. CDR3 protein: CASSQFQGTSGYEQYF. The DNA of the CDR3 is TGTGCCAGCAGCCAATTCCAAGGGACTAGCGGCTACGAGCAGTACTTC.

This clone was seen a single time. V usage is TRBV19 and J usage is TRBJ2-5; D possibly corresponds to TRBD2 (5 bases). V lost 3 bases and J lost 2, with 13 bases in between. The CDR3 length is 15 residues. Germline CDR1 and CDR2: LNHDA and SQIVND (reference sequence). CDR3 bases: TGTGCCAGTAGTATTTTGGGAGCGGCACAAGAGACCCAGTACTTC. Encoded protein: CASSILGAAQETQYF.

The CDR3 DNA reads as TGTGCCAGCAGCTCGACAGAATCCTACGAGCAGTACTTC. This sequence encodes CASSSTESYEQYF. The chain employs TRBV7-9 and TRBJ2-5; a possible D gene is TRBD1 (5 bases). The DNA end lines up better with TRBJ2-7; the J call may be wrong. Germline CDR1 reads SEHNR; CDR2 reads FQNEAQ (reference sequence). This CDR3 contains 13 residues.

The V and J genes are TRBV6-5 and TRBJ2-2, with a weak D call TRBD1 (6 bases). Germline CDR1 is MNHEY and CDR2 is SVGAGI. The germline V and J ends were trimmed by 4 bases and 6 bases, with 15 bases remaining between them. The CDR3 has 15 amino acids. CDR3: CASSLSRQVPGELFF. CDR3 nucleotide sequence: TGTGCCAGCAGTTTATCCCGACAGGTTCCCGGGGAGCTGTTTTTT.

Turning to this clone: A read error may produce the germline difference seen at one junction end. Other DNA sequences from this sample encode an identical CDR3 as well. CDR3 loop: CASSPWGSGGVSYNEQFF. CDR3 sequence (DNA): TGTGCCAGCAGTCCTTGGGGTAGCGGGGGGGTTTCCTACAATGAGCAATTCTTC. The rearrangement uses TRBV27 and TRBJ2-1, with TRBD2 matching over 11 bases. This CDR3 has 18 residues. CDR1 is MNHEY, CDR2 SMNVEV, per germline (reference sequence).

The chain recombines TRBV7-9 with TRBJ2-7; 8 bases align to TRBD1. The CDR3 runs 14 residues. Germline V gene sequence: CDR1 SEHNR, CDR2 FQNEAQ (reference sequence). Trimming at V came to 5 bases and at J to 2 bases, leaving 5 bases not matched to a gene. The CDR3: CASSPRQGPYEQYF. The DNA of the CDR3 is TGTGCCAGCAGCCCTCGACAGGGGCCCTACGAGCAGTACTTC.

The rearrangement joins TRBV4-1 to TRBJ2-5; 15 bases match TRBD2. CDR1 is MGHRA, CDR2 YSYEKL, per germline. The CDR3 length is 17 residues. The ends lost 5 bases at V and 1 base at J; junction bases unmatched: 5. CDR3 residues: CASSSGTSGGPQETQYF. CDR3 DNA: TGCGCCAGCAGCTCCGGGACTAGCGGGGGGCCCCAAGAGACCCAGTACTTC.

The J gene is TRBJ1-1, the V gene TRBV19; D gene uncertain. The V gene lost 6 bases and the J gene lost 3 bases, with 17 bases spanning the gap. Germline V gene lookup returns CDR1 LNHDA and CDR2 SQIVND (reference sequence). This CDR3 region has 15 residues. CDR3 amino acids: CASRSLEGRDTEAFF. The CDR3 nucleotides are TGTGCCAGTAGATCCCTGGAAGGGAGGGACACTGAAGCTTTCTTT.

The V gene is TRBV4-1, the J gene TRBJ2-3; D remains ambiguous. This CDR3 has 14 residues. V dropped 0 bases and J dropped 2 bases, with 6 bases sitting between them. CDR1 and CDR2 (germline): MGHRA, YSYEKL. Here the CDR3 DNA reads TGCGCCAGCAGCCAAGATCCTTTCACAGATACGCAGTATTTT. This codes for CASSQDPFTDTQYF.

This clone was counted between two and nine times. The genes are TRBV7-9 and TRBJ1-1; no clear D. The CDR3 runs 12 residues. The germline V gene encodes CDR1 SEHNR and CDR2 FQNEAQ (reference sequence). V was trimmed by 3 bases and J by 8 bases, leaving 10 bases between them. The CDR3, as DNA: TGTGCCAGCAGCTTTTTCCCGGGGGAAGCTTTCTTT. Amino acid sequence: CASSFFPGEAFF.

This chain connects TRBV7-9 to TRBJ2-1; possible D gene TRBD1, 6 bases. The V end lost 4 bases, the J end lost 5 bases, and 18 bases lay between the germline ends. The germline gives CDR1 SEHNR, CDR2 FQNEAQ (reference sequence). The CDR3 is 16 residues long. CDR3 loop: CASSSTTVGADNEQFF. The CDR3 DNA reads as TGTGCCAGCAGCTCCACAACCGTGGGGGCTGACAATGAGCAGTTCTTC.